This TCR beta chain is from a study of shared clonotypes between healthy human individuals. Trimming cost V 5 bases and J 0 bases; bases outside gene matches: 8. CDR1 MNHNY and CDR2 SVGAGI come from the germline V gene (reference sequence). The length of the CDR3 is 16 residues. The table came from immunoSEQ multiplex PCR; TCRdb's copy has only in-frame clones and leaves some out. The sample consists of roughly 2 million clones, about 95% of them appearing once. Naive CD8 cells lacked CD45RO, underwent positive selection for CCR7 and left out terminally differentiated effector memory CD45RA+ cells. The sample consisted of naive CD8+ T cells sorted from blood. V usage is TRBV6-6 and J usage is TRBJ2-3; TRBD2 matches 7 bases. This sequence originates from a young man in good health. CDR3 sequence (DNA): TGTGCCAGCAGTCCCGTTCTAGCGGTTAGCACAGATACGCAGTATTTT. This translates into CASSPVLAVSTDTQYF.